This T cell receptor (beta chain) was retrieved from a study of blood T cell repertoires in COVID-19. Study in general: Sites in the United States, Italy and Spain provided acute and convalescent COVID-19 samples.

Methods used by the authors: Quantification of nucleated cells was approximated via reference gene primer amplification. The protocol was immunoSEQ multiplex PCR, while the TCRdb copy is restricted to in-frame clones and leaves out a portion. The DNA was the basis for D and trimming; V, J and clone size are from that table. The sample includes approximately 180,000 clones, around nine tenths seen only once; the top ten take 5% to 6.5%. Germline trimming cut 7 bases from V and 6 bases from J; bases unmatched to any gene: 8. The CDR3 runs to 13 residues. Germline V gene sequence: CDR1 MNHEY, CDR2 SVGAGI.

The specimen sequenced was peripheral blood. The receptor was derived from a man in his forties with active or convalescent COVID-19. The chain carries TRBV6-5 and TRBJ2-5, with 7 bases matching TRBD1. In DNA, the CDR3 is TGTGCCAGCATCCATCCGGGACAGAAGACCCAGTACTTC. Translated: CASIHPGQKTQYF.